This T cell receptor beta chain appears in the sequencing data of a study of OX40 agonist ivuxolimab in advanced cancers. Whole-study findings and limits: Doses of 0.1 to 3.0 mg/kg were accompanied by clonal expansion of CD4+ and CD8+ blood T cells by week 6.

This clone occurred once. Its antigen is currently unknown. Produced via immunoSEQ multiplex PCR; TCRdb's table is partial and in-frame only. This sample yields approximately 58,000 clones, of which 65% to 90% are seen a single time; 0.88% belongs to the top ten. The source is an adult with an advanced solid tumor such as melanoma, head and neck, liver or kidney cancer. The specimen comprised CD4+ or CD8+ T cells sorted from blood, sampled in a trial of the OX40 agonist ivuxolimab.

CDR3 protein: CASSYTGQGVSEQYF. In DNA form, the CDR3 reads TGTGCCAGCAGCTACACGGGACAGGGAGTTTCCGAGCAGTACTTC. The chain uses TRBV5-4 and TRBJ2-7, with 9 bases matching TRBD1. The V segment lost 3 bases and the J segment 6 bases; nucleotides outside the gene matches: 10. CDR3 length: 15 residues. CDR1 and CDR2 (germline): SGHNT, YYREEE (reference sequence).